Listed here are 2 T cell receptor beta chains from one sample, sequenced in a study of Ad26.COV2.S vaccination and SARS-CoV-2 variants. Here immunoSEQ multiplex PCR was the method, and the copy in TCRdb shows in-frame clones only, minus some. The repertoire consists of 250,000 to 300,000 clones, with around 87% occurring once and the leading ten covering around 3%. Treatment defined: about 20 received Ad26.COV2.S at low or high dose, single or two shots; roughly five received placebo; per-sample allocation not given. It was on day 63 after the first vaccine or placebo injection that samples were taken. Sequenced here: peripheral blood, sampled in a trial of Ad26.COV2.S vaccine versus placebo. The receptors here all came from a person aged 18-60 years who received the Ad26.COV2.S COVID-19 vaccine or a placebo.

This clone has just one count. This sequence joins TRBV29-1 and TRBJ2-7; 7 bases fit TRBD2. The germline CDR1 and CDR2 sequences are SQVTM and ANQGSEA. The CDR3 loop spans 13 amino acids. V dropped 4 bases and J dropped 3; count of bases not matched to a gene: 6. CDR3 nucleotides: TGCAGCGTTGTAACGGGACTATACTACGAGCAGTACTTC. It translates to CSVVTGLYYEQYF.

This clone appeared a single time. V and J are TRBV7-8 and TRBJ2-7, with TRBD2 identical over 8 bases. The J segment lost 0 bases and the V segment lost 5 bases, leaving 3 bases of the junction unmatched. Germline V CDR1 and CDR2: SGHVS, FQNEAQ. CDR3 length: 14 amino acids. The CDR3 DNA sequence: TGTGCCAGCAGCGAGCGGGGGAGCTCCTACGAGCAGTACTTC. This gives the protein CASSERGSSYEQYF.